These T cell receptor beta chains were read from a single sample in a study of beta chain features in type 1 diabetes. The repertoire was sequenced with immunoSEQ multiplex PCR; TCRdb's copy has only in-frame clones and lacks some. The table shows 130,000 or so clones, with around 17% occurring only once. The sequenced sample consisted of central memory CD4+ T cells from blood. These receptors all come from a man under 40 with type 1 diabetes. Both conserved end residues are part of each CDR3. Each record gives: clone size, V gene, D gene, J gene, CDR3 DNA, CDR3 protein. The D gene is left open where the match is weak. Clone size, where shown, is once, few, many, or a class for clones that have expanded.

size: many
V: TRBV4-2
D: TRBD2
J: TRBJ2-7
DNA: TGTGCCAGCAGCCAAGTTAGCGGGGTCTCCTACGAGCAGTACTTC
CDR3: CASSQVSGVSYEQYF

size: few
V: TRBV7-8
D: TRBD1
J: TRBJ1-1
DNA: TGTGCCAGCAGCTCCACGGACAGGGGGCAGATATTGGGCACTGAAGCTTTCTTT
CDR3: CASSSTDRGQILGTEAFF

size: few
V: TRBV5-6
D: NA
J: TRBJ2-1
DNA: TGTGCCAGCAGCCGTTACAATGAGCAGTTCTTC
CDR3: CASSRYNEQFF

size: NA
V: TRBV11-3
D: NA
J: TRBJ2-3
DNA: TGTGCCAGCAGCTTTAGCACAGATACGCAGTATTTT
CDR3: CASSFSTDTQYF

size: few
V: TRBV6-1
D: NA
J: TRBJ1-4
DNA: TGTGCCAGCAGTGAACAGAGGGTTGAAAAACTGTTTTTT
CDR3: CASSEQRVEKLFF

size: few
V: TRBV18
D: NA
J: TRBJ2-1
DNA: TGTGCCAGCTCACTCGCTTCCTACAATGAGCAGTTCTTC
CDR3: CASSLASYNEQFF

size: few
V: TRBV7-9
D: NA
J: TRBJ1-2
DNA: TGTGCCAGCAGCTCCTCCATGATCGATGGCTACACCTTC
CDR3: CASSSSMIDGYTF

size: few
V: TRBV4-2
D: NA
J: TRBJ2-7
DNA: TGTGCCAGCAGCCAAGTGTACTACGAGCAGTACTTC
CDR3: CASSQVYYEQYF

size: few
V: TRBV2
D: NA
J: TRBJ2-7
DNA: TGTGCCAGCCATATCGGGGGCTACGAGCAGTACTTC
CDR3: CASHIGGYEQYF

size: NA
V: TRBV4-2
D: NA
J: TRBJ1-2
DNA: TGTGCCAGCAGCCAAGCGTTAGGGCCGTGGGGCTACACCTTC
CDR3: CASSQALGPWGYTF

size: many
V: TRBV7-9
D: NA
J: TRBJ1-4
DNA: TGTGCCAGCAGCTTAGCGCTGGGTGGAGGCAATGAAAAACTGTTTTTT
CDR3: CASSLALGGGNEKLFF

size: few
V: TRBV7-2
D: TRBD2
J: TRBJ2-1
DNA: TGTGCCAGCAGCCCAGGGACTAGTTCCAATGAGCAGTTCTTC
CDR3: CASSPGTSSNEQFF

size: few
V: TRBV7-8
D: NA
J: TRBJ2-5
DNA: TGTGCCAGCACCTCAACAGGGGCGGGGGAGACCCAGTACTTC
CDR3: CASTSTGAGETQYF

size: many
V: TRBV7-6
D: TRBD2
J: TRBJ2-5
DNA: TGTGCCAGCAGCCCTACTCGCCGACTAGCGGGGGGGCAAGAGACCCAGTACTTC
CDR3: CASSPTRRLAGGQETQYF

size: few
V: TRBV6-6
D: TRBD1
J: TRBJ1-1
DNA: TGTGCCAGCAGACGACAGGGGAACACTGAAGCTTTCTTT
CDR3: CASRRQGNTEAFF

size: few
V: TRBV5-8
D: NA
J: TRBJ2-1
DNA: TGTGCCAGCAGCTTCGAAGGCAGCTCCTACAATGAGCAGTTCTTC
CDR3: CASSFEGSSYNEQFF

size: NA
V: TRBV7-2
D: TRBD1
J: TRBJ2-5
DNA: TGTGCCAGCAGCCTCGCCCGGGACAGGGGGCGCGGTGAGACCCAGTACTTC
CDR3: CASSLARDRGRGETQYF

size: few
V: TRBV28
D: NA
J: TRBJ2-7
DNA: TGTGCCAGCAGTCCGGCCCTAACCTACGAGCAGTACTTC
CDR3: CASSPALTYEQYF

size: few
V: TRBV7-8
D: TRBD1
J: TRBJ1-1
DNA: TGTGCCAGCAGCCTACAGGGGGACACTGAAGCTTTCTTT
CDR3: CASSLQGDTEAFF

size: NA
V: TRBV29-1
D: TRBD2
J: TRBJ2-3
DNA: TGCAGCGTTGCGGGCGCGGGGGGGCCAGATACGCAGTATTTT
CDR3: CSVAGAGGPDTQYF

size: NA
V: TRBV7-9
D: TRBD1
J: TRBJ1-1
DNA: TGTGCCAGCAGCTTAGGGGACAGTGTGAACACTGAAGCTTTCTTT
CDR3: CASSLGDSVNTEAFF

size: NA
V: TRBV6-1
D: NA
J: TRBJ1-6
DNA: TGTGCCAGCAGTGAAGCACGGATAGATTCACCCCTCCACTTT
CDR3: CASSEARIDSPLHF

size: few
V: TRBV30
D: NA
J: TRBJ1-3
DNA: TGTGCCTGGAGTGGGGGGTCTGGAAACACCATATATTTT
CDR3: CAWSGGSGNTIYF

size: few
V: TRBV29-1
D: TRBD1
J: TRBJ1-2
DNA: TGCAGCGTTGACCGGGACAGAGACAACTATGGCTACACCTTC
CDR3: CSVDRDRDNYGYTF

size: NA
V: TRBV30
D: NA
J: TRBJ1-5
DNA: TGTGCCTGGAGTGTGGGCAGGGTCCAGCCCCAGCATTTT
CDR3: CAWSVGRVQPQHF

size: few
V: TRBV7-9
D: NA
J: TRBJ2-3
DNA: TGTGCCAGCAGCTCGGGCGAGGGAAGGTTCGGGATCACAGATACGCAGTATTTT
CDR3: CASSSGEGRFGITDTQYF

size: few
V: TRBV7-9
D: NA
J: TRBJ2-7
DNA: TGTGCCAGCAGCTTAGATTACGAGCAGTACTTC
CDR3: CASSLDYEQYF